This T cell receptor (beta chain) was sequenced for a study of shared clonotypes between healthy human individuals. For the study at large: The plates for each donor numbered three CD4 naive, three CD4 memory, two CD8 naive and one CD8 memory.

CD45RO-negative, CCR7-positively selected cells formed the naive CD8 fraction, excluding terminally differentiated effector memory CD45RA+ cells. Nashville, Tennessee was home to all donors, each a Caucasian adult. Generated by immunoSEQ multiplex PCR, the TCRdb table keeps only in-frame clones and is missing some. The sample includes 550,000 to 600,000 clones, roughly 98% of them seen just once. Concerning this clone: The antigen is unknown.

Whole-study results and caveats: The diversity represented, both genetic and in exposure history, was limited by few donors. Generation of non-shared clonotypes was less probable than generation of clonotypes shared by all four donors.

The source is a man aged 25-40 years in good health. Sequencing was carried out using naive CD8+ T cells sorted from blood.

The CDR3 loop is CASPPGSDRYTEAFF. CDR3 bases: TGTGCCAGCCCTCCGGGCAGCGATCGGTACACTGAAGCTTTCTTT. This chain uses TRBV6-6 with TRBJ1-1; no clear D. Germline V gene lookup returns CDR1 MNHNY and CDR2 SVGAGI (reference sequence). V was clipped by 8 bases and J by 3 bases, with 19 bases between them. The CDR3 runs to 15 residues.